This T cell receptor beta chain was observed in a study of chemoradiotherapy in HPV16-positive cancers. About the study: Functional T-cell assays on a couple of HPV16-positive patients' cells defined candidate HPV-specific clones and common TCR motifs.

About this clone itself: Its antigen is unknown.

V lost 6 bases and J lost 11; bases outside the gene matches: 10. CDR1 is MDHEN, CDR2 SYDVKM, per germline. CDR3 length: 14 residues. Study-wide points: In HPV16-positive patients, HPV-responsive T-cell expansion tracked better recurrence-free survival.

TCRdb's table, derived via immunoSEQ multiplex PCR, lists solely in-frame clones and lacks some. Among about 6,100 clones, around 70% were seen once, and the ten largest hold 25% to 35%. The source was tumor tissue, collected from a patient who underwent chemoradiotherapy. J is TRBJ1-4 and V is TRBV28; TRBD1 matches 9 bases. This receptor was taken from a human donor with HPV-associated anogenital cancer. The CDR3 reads CASRRQQGAGKLFF. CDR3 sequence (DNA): TGTGCCAGCAGGCGGCAACAGGGGGCCGGGAAACTGTTTTTT.